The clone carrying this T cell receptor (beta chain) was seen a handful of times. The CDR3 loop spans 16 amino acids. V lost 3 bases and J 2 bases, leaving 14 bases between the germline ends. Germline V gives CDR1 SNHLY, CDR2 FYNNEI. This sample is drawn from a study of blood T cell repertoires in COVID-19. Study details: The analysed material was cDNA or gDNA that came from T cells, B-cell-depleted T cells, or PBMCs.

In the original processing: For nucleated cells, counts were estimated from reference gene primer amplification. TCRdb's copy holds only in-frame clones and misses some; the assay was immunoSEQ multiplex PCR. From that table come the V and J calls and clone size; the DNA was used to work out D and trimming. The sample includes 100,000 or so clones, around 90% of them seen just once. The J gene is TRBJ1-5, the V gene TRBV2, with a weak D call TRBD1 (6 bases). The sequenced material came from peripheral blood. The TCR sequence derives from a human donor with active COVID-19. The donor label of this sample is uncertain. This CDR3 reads CASSEGGRRGNQPQHF. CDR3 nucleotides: TGTGCCAGCAGTGAGGGGGGGCGCAGGGGCAATCAGCCCCAGCATTTT.